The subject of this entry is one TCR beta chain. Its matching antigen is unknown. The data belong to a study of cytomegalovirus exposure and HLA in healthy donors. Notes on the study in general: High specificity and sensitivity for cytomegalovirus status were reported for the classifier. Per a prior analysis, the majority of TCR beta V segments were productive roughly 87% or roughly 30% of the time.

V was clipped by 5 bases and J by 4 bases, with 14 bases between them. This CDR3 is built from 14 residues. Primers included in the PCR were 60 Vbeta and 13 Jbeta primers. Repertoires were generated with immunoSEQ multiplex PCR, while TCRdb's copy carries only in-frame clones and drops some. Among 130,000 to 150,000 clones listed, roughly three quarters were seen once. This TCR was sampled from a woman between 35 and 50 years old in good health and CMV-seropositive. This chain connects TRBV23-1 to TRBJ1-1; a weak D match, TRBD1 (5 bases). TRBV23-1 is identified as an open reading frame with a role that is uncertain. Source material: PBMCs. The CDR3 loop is CASSRIRGGTEAFF. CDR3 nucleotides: TGCGCCAGCAGTAGAATTAGGGGTGGCACTGAAGCTTTCTTT.